This T cell receptor (beta chain) was sequenced for a study of blood T cells in healthy people across ages. Study-wide findings and caveats: Unsorted PBMCs prevented conclusive naive versus antigen-experienced comparison. Higher naive T cell percentage went strongly together with higher TCR beta diversity.

Combining a sample-barcoded 5' primer with a J-beta primer mix, a second PCR ran for roughly 7 to 11 cycles. Each of the cDNA molecules was tagged by a template-switch adaptor with 12 random nucleotides. Every individual sample yielded 2.5 million or more paired-end reads (each containing CDR3). TCRdb recomputed calls from the 5' RACE reads with MiXCR, one row per CDR3 protein. This table holds about 1.5 million distinct CDR3 sequences, 42% found once. The CDR3 totals 15 residues. CDR1 and CDR2 from the germline V gene are MGHRA and YSYEKL. Trimming cost V 3 bases and J 4 bases; bases outside gene matches: 6. In regard to this clonotype: Its matching antigen is unknown.

The chain employs TRBV4-1 and TRBJ1-5, with TRBD1 identical over 7 bases. Sequenced: blood. The clonotype originates from a woman between 18 and 29 years old in good health. The CDR3 loop is CASSHAGTENQPQHF. CDR3 in DNA: TGCGCCAGCAGCCATGCCGGGACAGAGAATCAGCCCCAGCATTTT.